These 26 T cell receptor beta chains originate from one sample sequenced in a study of control samples from healthy donors and cancer patients. Profiling relied on immunoSEQ multiplex PCR, and the TCRdb table lists in-frame clones only, not all of them. This sample has approximately 79,000 clones, with 89% found just once. Sequencing input: blood. The source of these receptors is a man between 50 and 59 years old in good health.

This chain links TRBV7-9 with TRBJ2-3; 7 bases align to TRBD2. The CDR3 runs 15 residues. V gave up 5 bases and J gave up 1 base; unmatched junction bases: 6. CDR1 and CDR2 from the germline V gene are SEHNR and FQNEAQ (reference sequence). This CDR3 is CASSPLGGGTDTQYF. In DNA form, the CDR3 reads TGTGCCAGCAGCCCCTTGGGGGGGGGCACAGATACGCAGTATTTT.

The chain uses TRBV7-9 and TRBJ2-7, with D perhaps TRBD1 or TRBD2 (6 bases each). The CDR3 consists of 13 residues. Trimming removed 5 bases at V and 6 bases at J, with 14 bases between. The germline V gene encodes CDR1 SEHNR and CDR2 FQNEAQ (reference sequence). For the CDR3, the DNA is TGTGCCAGCAGCGTGAGGGGGGACTCCGAGCAGTACTTC. This codes for CASSVRGDSEQYF.

This CDR3 reads CASSSTGYSDTEAFF. The CDR3 DNA reads TGTGCCAGCAGCTCGACAGGGTACAGCGACACTGAAGCTTTCTTT. The rearrangement joins TRBV5-5 to TRBJ1-1; 7 positions match TRBD1. The trim removed 3 bases at V and 3 bases at J, leaving 8 bases unmatched. Germline CDR1 reads SGHKS; CDR2 reads YYEKEE (reference sequence). This CDR3 spans 15 amino acids.

This chain uses TRBV10-3 with TRBJ1-4; 7 bases fit TRBD1. The ends lost 6 bases at V and 8 bases at J; junction bases unmatched: 9. Germline V gene lookup returns CDR1 ENHRY and CDR2 SYGVKD. The CDR3 is made up of 14 amino acids. The CDR3 loop is CAIRKGAGEEKLFF. DNA for the CDR3: TGTGCCATCAGGAAGGGGGCGGGGGAAGAAAAACTGTTTTTT.

This clone was recorded a few times. The chain uses TRBV5-1 and TRBJ2-7, with 7 bases that match TRBD1. From germline, CDR1 is SGHRS and CDR2 YFSETQ. Trimming removed 3 bases from V and 0 bases from J; junction bases left unmatched: 6. The CDR3 is 15 amino acids. For the CDR3, the DNA is TGCGCCAGCAGCTCTCCGGGACAGCTCTCCTACGAGCAGTACTTC. Amino acid sequence: CASSSPGQLSYEQYF.

The J gene is TRBJ2-1, the V gene TRBV12-5, with TRBD2 identical over 10 bases. The germline CDR1 and CDR2 sequences are LGHNT and FRNRAP. CDR3 length equals 15 residues. Trimming took 1 base from V and 8 from J; bases not matched to a gene: 5. The CDR3 sequence is CASGLEAGGRDEQFF. CDR3 nucleotides: TGTGCTAGTGGTTTGGAAGCGGGGGGGAGGGATGAGCAGTTCTTC.

The chain uses TRBV9 and TRBJ1-6; D may be TRBD1 (6 bases). There are 14 residues in the CDR3. The germline V gene encodes CDR1 SGDLS and CDR2 YYNGEE. V was pared by 0 bases and J by 6 bases, with 7 bases between. Written as DNA, the CDR3 is TGTGCCAGCAGCGTAGGGACAGCTAATTCACCCCTCCACTTT. Residues: CASSVGTANSPLHF.

The chain couples TRBV5-1 to TRBJ1-1, with TRBD1 as a possible D gene (5 bases). The CDR3 length is 15 residues. Germline CDR1 and CDR2: SGHRS and YFSETQ. V was clipped by 5 bases and J by 0 bases, with 14 bases between them. CDR3 sequence: CASSWSGPVNTEAFF. CDR3 DNA: TGCGCCAGCAGTTGGTCGGGGCCGGTGAACACTGAAGCTTTCTTT.

The chain carries TRBV2 and TRBJ1-2, with TRBD1 as a possible D gene (6 bases). Germline-derived CDR1 and CDR2 are SNHLY and FYNNEI. The CDR3 consists of 13 residues. V was shortened by 6 bases and J by 4 bases, with 12 bases between the two germline ends. The CDR3 sequence: CASRQQGIYGYTF. In DNA form, the CDR3 reads TGTGCCAGCAGACAACAGGGTATCTATGGCTACACCTTC.

This chain uses TRBV7-2 with TRBJ2-7, with 8 bases identical to TRBD2. The CDR3 is 17 amino acids. V lost 2 bases and J lost 1; bases outside the gene matches: 10. The V gene's germline CDR1 is SGHTA and CDR2 FQGNSA. This chain's CDR3 is CASSLNRAGGQSYEQYF. As DNA, the CDR3 is TGTGCCAGCAGCTTAAATAGGGCGGGGGGCCAATCCTACGAGCAGTACTTC.

This chain connects TRBV3-1 (or the pseudogene TRBV3-2) to TRBJ1-2; 12 positions agree with TRBD1. Germline CDR1 is LGHDT and CDR2 is YNNKEL (reference sequence). V shed 2 bases, J shed 8 bases, and the junction held 9 bases outside the gene matches. The CDR3 spans 16 residues. Here the CDR3 DNA reads TGTGCCAGCAGCCAACGGGACAGGGGGCGCGGTGGAGGCTACACCTTC. Amino acids: CASSQRDRGRGGGYTF.

V usage is TRBV9 and J usage is TRBJ2-1; D remains unclear. V lost 3 bases and J lost 8, with 9 bases in between. The CDR3 contains 12 residues. Germline values: CDR1 SGDLS, CDR2 YYNGEE. The CDR3 sequence: CASSANLDEQFF. The CDR3 nucleotides read TGTGCCAGCAGCGCCAACTTAGATGAGCAGTTCTTC.

The chain joins TRBV14 to TRBJ1-2; D gene uncertain. CDR3 length: 17 amino acids. Germline lookup yields CDR1 SGHDN and CDR2 FVKESK. V gave up 4 bases and J gave up 6 bases, with 24 bases separating them. The CDR3 protein is CASSLGLWGEIGDGYTF. In DNA, the CDR3 is TGTGCCAGCAGCCTGGGTTTATGGGGAGAAATCGGGGATGGCTACACCTTC.

V and J are TRBV14 and TRBJ2-1; D could derive from TRBD1 or TRBD2 (5 bases each). The CDR3 has 12 residues. V gave up 4 bases and J gave up 6 bases, with 7 bases separating them. Germline V gene sequence: CDR1 SGHDN, CDR2 FVKESK. CDR3 bases: TGTGCCAGCAGCCCTGGGACCAATGAGCAGTTCTTC. The encoded protein is CASSPGTNEQFF.

V and J are TRBV7-2 and TRBJ2-7, with TRBD1 as a possible D gene (6 bases). Germline CDR1 reads SGHTA; CDR2 reads FQGNSA. The CDR3 has 13 residues. Trimming shortened V by 1 base and J by 7 bases, and 11 bases separated the two germline ends. In DNA, the CDR3 is TGTGCCAGCAGCTTAGACGGACAGAGGGAGCAGTACTTC. As protein: CASSLDGQREQYF.

The rearrangement uses TRBV7-2 and TRBJ1-4; no reliable D call. CDR1 is SGHTA and CDR2 is FQGNSA in the germline V gene. Trimming pared 1 base from V and 3 bases from J, leaving 15 bases between. The CDR3 has 17 residues. The CDR3 DNA reads as TGTGCCAGCAGCTTAGTAGGCGGGGTCTCGGCTAATGAAAAACTGTTTTTT. It yields the protein CASSLVGGVSANEKLFF.

J is TRBJ2-2 and V is TRBV5-4, with D perhaps matching TRBD1 or TRBD2 (6 bases each). Germline-derived CDR1 and CDR2 are SGHNT and YYREEE (reference sequence). V was clipped by 10 bases and J by 1 base, with 17 bases between them. The CDR3 covers 15 residues. The CDR3 DNA is TGTGCCTTCAGGCCGGGGGCGAAGAACACCGGGGAGCTGTTTTTT. This encodes CAFRPGAKNTGELFF.

The chain recombines TRBV14 with TRBJ1-1, with a possible D match to TRBD1 (5 bases). Germline V gene data show CDR1 as SGHDN and CDR2 as FVKESK. V was shortened by 7 bases and J by 0 bases, with 12 bases between the two germline ends. This CDR3 comprises 14 residues. CDR3 protein: CASNVGGVNTEAFF. The CDR3, as DNA: TGTGCCAGCAACGTCGGGGGTGTGAACACTGAAGCTTTCTTT.

This chain connects TRBV7-2 to TRBJ2-5; D is perhaps TRBD1 (7 bases). This CDR3 has 17 amino acids. V was clipped by 5 bases and J by 5 bases, with 24 bases between them. The germline CDR1 and CDR2 sequences are SGHTA and FQGNSA. This CDR3 is CASSNPRWRGRDETQYF. Here the CDR3 DNA reads TGTGCCAGCAGCAATCCAAGGTGGAGGGGGCGGGACGAGACCCAGTACTTC.

In its sample, this clone was seen once. The chain uses TRBV4-2 and TRBJ2-3; 8 positions agree with TRBD2. CDR1 and CDR2 (germline): LGHNA, YNFKEQ. J was trimmed by 5 bases and V by 0 bases; bases with no gene match: 7. This CDR3 region has 16 residues. The CDR3 here is CASSQEGSGVGDTQYF. The CDR3 DNA sequence: TGTGCCAGCAGCCAAGAGGGTAGCGGGGTCGGAGATACGCAGTATTTT.

This chain links TRBV6-5 with TRBJ2-5; possibly TRBD1 for D (6 bases). Germline values: CDR1 MNHEY, CDR2 SVGAGI. The CDR3 is 12 amino acids. V lost 7 bases, J lost 7 bases, and 13 bases lay in between. CDR3 sequence (DNA): TGTGCCAGCATATCTCAGGGGCGGACCCAGTACTTC. Protein sequence: CASISQGRTQYF.

The CDR3 DNA sequence: TGCGCCAGCAGTCAATCTCAGGGTGGCAATCAGCCCCAGCATTTT. As protein: CASSQSQGGNQPQHF. V gene TRBV23-1 combines with J gene TRBJ1-5, with D perhaps TRBD1 (5 bases). TRBV23-1 is an ORF for which the function is uncertain. Trimming removed 0 bases at V and 2 bases at J, with 8 bases between. CDR3 length: 15 amino acids.

The chain links TRBV18 to TRBJ2-6; tentative D call: TRBD1 (5 bases). CDR3 length: 17 amino acids. The germline V gene encodes CDR1 KGHSH and CDR2 LQKENI. The V gene lost 4 bases and the J gene lost 0 bases, with 13 bases spanning the gap. The CDR3, as DNA: TGTGCCAGCTCACAGGGGTCGCTCCTCTCTGGGGCCAACGTCCTGACTTTC. The encoded protein is CASSQGSLLSGANVLTF.

This clone was seen more than once but under ten times. This sequence joins TRBV7-9 and TRBJ2-1; 15 nucleotides agree with TRBD2. CDR1 SEHNR and CDR2 FQNEAQ come from the germline V gene (reference sequence). The J segment lost 6 bases and the V segment lost 5 bases, leaving 5 bases of the junction unmatched. The CDR3 is 16 residues long. The CDR3 DNA is TGTGCCAGCAGCCGGACTAGCGGGGGGGCCTTCAATGAGCAGTTCTTC. This gives the protein CASSRTSGGAFNEQFF.

The chain combines TRBV12-3 or TRBV12-4 with TRBJ1-2; the D is unclear. With 1 base removed from V and 1 base from J, the gap between germline ends came to 4 bases. The CDR3 has 13 amino acids. The CDR3 reads CASSLGVNYGYTF. The DNA of the CDR3 is TGTGCCAGCAGTTTAGGGGTTAACTATGGCTACACCTTC.

The gene calls are TRBV29-1 and TRBJ2-7, with D unresolved. This CDR3 has 12 amino acids. V gave up 1 base and J gave up 6 bases, with 10 bases separating them. CDR1 and CDR2 from the germline V gene are SQVTM and ANQGSEA. The CDR3 sequence is CSVEATRSEQYF. DNA for the CDR3: TGCAGCGTTGAAGCGACCAGAAGCGAGCAGTACTTC.